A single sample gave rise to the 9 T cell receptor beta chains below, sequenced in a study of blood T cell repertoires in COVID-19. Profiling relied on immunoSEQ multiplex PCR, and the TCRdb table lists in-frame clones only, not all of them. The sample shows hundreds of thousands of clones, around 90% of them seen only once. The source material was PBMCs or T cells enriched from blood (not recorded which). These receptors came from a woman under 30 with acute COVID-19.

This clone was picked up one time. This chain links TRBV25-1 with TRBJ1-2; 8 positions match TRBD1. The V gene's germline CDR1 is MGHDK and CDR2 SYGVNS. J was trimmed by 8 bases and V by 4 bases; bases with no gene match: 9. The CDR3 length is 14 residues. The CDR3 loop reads CASSAGDRFPGYTF. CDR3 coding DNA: TGTGCCAGCAGTGCCGGGGACAGGTTTCCAGGCTACACCTTC.

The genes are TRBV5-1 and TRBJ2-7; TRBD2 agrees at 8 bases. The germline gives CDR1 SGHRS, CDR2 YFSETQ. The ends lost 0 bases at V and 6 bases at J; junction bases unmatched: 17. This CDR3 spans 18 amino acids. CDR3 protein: CASSLALIAGSFGGEQYF. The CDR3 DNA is TGCGCCAGCAGCTTGGCCTTGATAGCGGGGAGCTTTGGGGGCGAGCAGTACTTC.

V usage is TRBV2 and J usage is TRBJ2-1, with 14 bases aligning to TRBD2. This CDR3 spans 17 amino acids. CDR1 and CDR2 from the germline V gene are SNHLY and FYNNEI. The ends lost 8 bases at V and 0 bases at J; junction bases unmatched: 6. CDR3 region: CASAGLAGGISYNEQFF. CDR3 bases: TGTGCCAGCGCTGGACTAGCGGGAGGCATCTCCTACAATGAGCAGTTCTTC. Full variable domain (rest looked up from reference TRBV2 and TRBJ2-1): EPEVTQTPSHQVTQMGQEVILRCVPISNHLYFYWYRQILGQKVEFLVSFYNNEISEKSEIFDDQFSVERPDGSNFTLKIRSTKLEDSAMYFCASAGLAGGISYNEQFFGPGTRLTVL.

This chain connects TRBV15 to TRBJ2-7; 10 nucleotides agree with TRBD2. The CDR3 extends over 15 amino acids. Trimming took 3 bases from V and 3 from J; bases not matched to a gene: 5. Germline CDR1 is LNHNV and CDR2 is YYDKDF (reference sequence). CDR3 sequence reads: CATSRKREGDYEQYF. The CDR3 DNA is TGTGCCACCAGCAGGAAGCGGGAGGGAGACTACGAGCAGTACTTC.

The CDR3 reads CASSSTGELFF. The CDR3 DNA reads TGTGCCAGCAGCAGCACCGGGGAGCTGTTTTTT. The chain uses TRBV27 and TRBJ2-2; D is uncertain. V lost 6 bases, J lost 4 bases, and 3 bases lay in between. This CDR3 region has 11 residues. Germline loops: CDR1 MNHEY, CDR2 SMNVEV (reference sequence).

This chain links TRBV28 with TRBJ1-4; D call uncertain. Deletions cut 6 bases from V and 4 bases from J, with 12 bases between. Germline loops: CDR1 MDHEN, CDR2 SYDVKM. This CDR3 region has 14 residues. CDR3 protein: CASSRAGFNEKLFF. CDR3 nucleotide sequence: TGTGCCAGCAGCCGAGCCGGGTTTAATGAAAAACTGTTTTTT.

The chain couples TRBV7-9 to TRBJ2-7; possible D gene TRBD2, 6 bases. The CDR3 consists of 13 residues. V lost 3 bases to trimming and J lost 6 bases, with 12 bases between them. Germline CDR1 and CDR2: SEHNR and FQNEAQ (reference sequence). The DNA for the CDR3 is TGTGCCAGCAGCTTGCCCGGGCGGGGCGAGCAGTACTTC. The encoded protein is CASSLPGRGEQYF.

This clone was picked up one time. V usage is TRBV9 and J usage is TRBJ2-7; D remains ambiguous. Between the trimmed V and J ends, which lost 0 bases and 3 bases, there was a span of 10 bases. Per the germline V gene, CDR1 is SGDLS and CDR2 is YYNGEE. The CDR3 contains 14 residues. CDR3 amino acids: CASSVAYSNYEQYF. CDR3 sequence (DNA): TGTGCCAGCAGCGTAGCGTACAGCAACTACGAGCAGTACTTC.

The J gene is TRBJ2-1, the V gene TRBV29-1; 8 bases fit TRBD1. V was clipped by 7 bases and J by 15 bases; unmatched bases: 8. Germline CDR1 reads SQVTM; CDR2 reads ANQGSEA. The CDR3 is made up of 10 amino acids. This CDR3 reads CSADRTGRFF. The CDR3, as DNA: TGCAGCGCTGACAGGACAGGGCGGTTCTTC.